These 20 T cell receptor beta chains share one sample of origin, sequenced in a study of T cells in Graves' hyperthyroidism and ophthalmopathy. From RNA transcripts, TCR beta CDR3 regions were amplified. Carried out on the TCR CDR3, a first-round RT-PCR used the HTBI primer set. TCRdb reanalysed the multiplex PCR reads using MiXCR and keeps one entry per CDR3 protein. The profile shows roughly 740,000 distinct CDR3 sequences, about 15% of them singletons. The sequenced material came from blood. Receptors were obtained from a young man with Graves' hyperthyroidism.

This clonotype was recorded a few times. The chain employs TRBV6-2 or TRBV6-3 and TRBJ1-5; no reliable D call. The germline V and J ends were trimmed by 6 bases and 4 bases, with 10 bases remaining between them. The CDR3 runs 13 residues. CDR1 is MNHEY and CDR2 is SVGEGT in the germline V gene. CDR3 protein: CASSWTVNQPQHF. The CDR3 DNA sequence: TGTGCCAGCAGCTGGACGGTGAATCAGCCCCAGCATTTT.

This clonotype was seen many times. CDR3 DNA sequence: TGCAGTACCGCCCTGACAGGGAGCACAGATACGCAGTATTTT. Protein sequence: CSTALTGSTDTQYF. The V and J genes are TRBV20-1 and TRBJ2-3, with 7 bases lining up with TRBD1. The trim removed 8 bases at V and 0 bases at J, leaving 8 bases unmatched. This CDR3 is 14 amino acids long. Germline loops: CDR1 DFQATT, CDR2 SNEGSKA (reference sequence).

The table lists this clonotype with a few counts. The V gene is TRBV19, the J gene TRBJ2-7, with D possibly TRBD1 on 6 matching bases. V shed 10 bases and J shed 5 bases, with 15 bases lying between them. This CDR3 spans 12 amino acids. Germline CDR1 reads LNHDA; CDR2 reads SQIVND (reference sequence). The chain's CDR3 is CATAQGWNEQYF. In nucleotides, the CDR3 is TGTGCCACCGCACAGGGTTGGAACGAGCAGTACTTC.

This clonotype was counted ten times or more. The chain couples TRBV7-9 to TRBJ2-3; 7 bases are a match to TRBD2. The CDR3 sequence is 16 residues long. Germline-derived CDR1 and CDR2 are SEHNR and FQNEAQ (reference sequence). V trimming: 5 bases; J trimming: 0 bases; junction bases outside the gene matches: 8. DNA of the CDR3: TGTGCCAGCAGCCCCCCGTGGGGACTAAGCACAGATACGCAGTATTTT. Amino acid sequence: CASSPPWGLSTDTQYF.

V is TRBV27 and J is TRBJ2-2, with 9 nucleotides matching TRBD2. Germline CDR1 reads MNHEY; CDR2 reads SMNVEV (reference sequence). V lost 9 bases and J lost 5; bases outside the gene matches: 7. This CDR3 is 14 amino acids long. This chain's CDR3 is CASWTSVRTGELFF. The CDR3 DNA is TGTGCCAGTTGGACTAGCGTAAGAACCGGGGAGCTGTTTTTT.

This clonotype occurred many times. The rearrangement uses TRBV28 and TRBJ1-6, with a possible D match to TRBD1 (5 bases). Germline CDR1 is MDHEN and CDR2 is SYDVKM. The V and J ends lost 7 bases and 9 bases respectively, with 13 bases between them. The length of the CDR3 is 13 residues. In DNA form, the CDR3 reads TGTGCCAGCACAGGGTTCGGGGTTTCACCCCTCCACTTT. Amino acid sequence: CASTGFGVSPLHF.

The V call is TRBV12-3 or TRBV12-4, the J call TRBJ2-2; no firm D call. The CDR3 contains 13 residues. The V end was cut by 3 bases, the J end by 5 bases, with 7 bases between. The CDR3 nucleotides are TGTGCCAGCAGTTTTAAGGCGACCGGGGAGCTGTTTTTT. It codes for CASSFKATGELFF.

CDR3 protein: CASRRGTAGRMYNSPLHF. In DNA, the CDR3 is TGTGCCAGCAGGCGGGGGACCGCGGGACGGATGTATAATTCACCCCTCCACTTT. This chain connects TRBV6-1 to TRBJ1-6; D possibly corresponds to TRBD1 (5 bases). There are 18 residues in the CDR3. V dropped 6 bases and J dropped 4 bases, with 22 bases sitting between them. Germline V CDR1 and CDR2: MNHNS, SASEGT.

There are many counts of this clonotype. The chain has TRBV29-1 and TRBJ2-3; D gene ambiguous. Trimming took off 3 bases at V and 2 bases at J, with 15 bases between the two ends. In germline, CDR1 is SQVTM, CDR2 ANQGSEA. This CDR3 spans 15 amino acids. Written as DNA, the CDR3 is TGCAGCGTTGAGTTAGTCAATGAAGCCACAGATACGCAGTATTTT. This gives the protein CSVELVNEATDTQYF.

The table lists this clonotype with many counts. The rearrangement joins TRBV28 to TRBJ2-1; D is possibly TRBD1 or TRBD2 (5 bases each). The CDR3 length is 16 residues. The V end lost 3 bases, the J end lost 4 bases, and 16 bases lay between the germline ends. From germline, CDR1 is MDHEN and CDR2 SYDVKM. The chain's CDR3 is CASSLGPRTGYNEQFF. For the CDR3, the DNA is TGTGCCAGCAGTTTGGGACCTAGAACGGGTTACAATGAGCAGTTCTTC.

This clonotype was counted at least ten times. This rearrangement joins TRBV7-3 to TRBJ2-3; 12 nucleotides agree with TRBD2. With V trimmed by 0 bases and J by 4 bases, 5 bases remained unmatched. Germline V lookup: CDR1 SGHTA, CDR2 FQGTGA. This CDR3 has 17 amino acids. Here the CDR3 DNA reads TGTGCCAGCAGCTTAACCGGACTAGCGGGGCTGGCAGATACGCAGTATTTT. Protein: CASSLTGLAGLADTQYF.

This clonotype was observed a handful of times. The CDR3 is CASSQAAITGELFF. CDR3 nucleotide sequence: TGCGCCAGCAGCCAAGCCGCGATCACCGGGGAGCTGTTTTTT. The chain employs TRBV4-1 and TRBJ2-2; D is ambiguous. CDR3 length equals 14 residues. Trimming took off 1 base at V and 4 bases at J, with 7 bases between the two ends. From germline, CDR1 is MGHRA and CDR2 YSYEKL.

This clonotype was found a few times. The chain has TRBV7-8 and TRBJ1-4, with 9 bases fitting TRBD1. The CDR3 spans 15 residues. The germline V gene has CDR1 SGHVS and CDR2 FQNEAQ. V gave up 4 bases and J gave up 7 bases; unmatched junction bases: 7. The CDR3 nucleotides are TGTGCCAGCAGCTCCTACAGGGGGCCGGGTGAAAAACTGTTTTTT. Translation: CASSSYRGPGEKLFF.

J is TRBJ2-7 and V is TRBV10-2; TRBD2 aligns across 10 bases. The junction had 7 bases not matched to a gene; V was cut back by 2 bases and J by 3 bases. Germline V CDR1 and CDR2: WSHSY, SAAADI. This CDR3 has 16 residues. The CDR3 region has the DNA TGCGCCAGCAGTGAGGCTACTAGCGGGAATGGCTACGAGCAGTACTTC. This codes for CASSEATSGNGYEQYF.

The V gene is TRBV5-8, the J gene TRBJ2-5, with D unclear. Looked up from germline, CDR1 is SGHTS and CDR2 is YDEGEE. Trimming took 1 base from V and 4 from J, leaving 11 bases between them. This CDR3 spans 14 amino acids. The CDR3 sequence is CASSLIWASETQYF. CDR3 nucleotides: TGTGCCAGCAGCTTGATTTGGGCCTCAGAGACCCAGTACTTC.

The chain couples TRBV5-8 to TRBJ1-2; D is unclear. Germline-derived CDR1 and CDR2 are SGHTS and YDEGEE. The CDR3 spans 14 residues. V lost 2 bases and J lost 6, with 14 bases in between. The CDR3 DNA is TGTGCCAGCAGCTTTCTCCAGTATAGGGATGGCTACACCTTC. It encodes CASSFLQYRDGYTF.

The chain couples TRBV7-2 to TRBJ1-5; no definite D call. The germline CDR1 and CDR2 sequences are SGHTA and FQGNSA. The CDR3 contains 14 residues. Trimming removed 2 bases at V and 4 bases at J, with 9 bases between. CDR3 coding DNA: TGTGCCAGCAGCTTAAAGGCAGCTAATCAGCCCCAGCATTTT. Its protein is CASSLKAANQPQHF.

A few counts support this clonotype. The chain has TRBV7-8 and TRBJ2-1; 9 bases fit TRBD2. The CDR3 totals 17 residues. V lost 5 bases, J lost 2 bases, and 10 bases stayed unmatched. Germline CDR1 SGHVS, CDR2 FQNEAQ. The chain's CDR3 is CASSETEGGRAYNEQFF. CDR3 DNA: TGTGCCAGCAGCGAGACCGAAGGCGGGAGGGCCTACAATGAGCAGTTCTTC.

The rearrangement joins TRBV25-1 to TRBJ2-1, with 7 positions matching TRBD2. This CDR3 is built from 15 residues. Germline values: CDR1 MGHDK, CDR2 SYGVNS. Trimming cost V 2 bases and J 4 bases; bases outside gene matches: 5. The CDR3 bases are TGTGCCAGCAGTGAACATCCGGGAGGATACAATGAGCAGTTCTTC. Its protein is CASSEHPGGYNEQFF.

The rearrangement links TRBV9 to TRBJ1-1; possible D gene TRBD1, 6 bases. Trimming took 3 bases from V and 6 from J, leaving 18 bases between them. CDR1 and CDR2 from the germline V gene are SGDLS and YYNGEE. The CDR3 has 15 residues. The CDR3: CASSEVPQGLAEAFF. The CDR3 nucleotides read TGTGCCAGCAGCGAAGTGCCCCAGGGGCTCGCTGAAGCTTTCTTT.